What follows describes a single T cell receptor (beta chain). Its antigen is not known. The PCR contained 60 Vbeta and 13 Jbeta primers. Profiling relied on immunoSEQ multiplex PCR, and the TCRdb table lists in-frame clones only, not all of them. The table lists 120,000 to 150,000 clones, more than 75% of them singletons, with around 4.9% in the top ten. This sample stems from a study of cytomegalovirus exposure and HLA in healthy donors. Background on the study: The study's early data release held some 85 million unique TCRs from HLA-typed donors. The study placed 80% to 85% of its 350 to 450 genotyped donors in the Caucasian-associated ancestry cluster.

Study observations and caveats: Sequencing likely produced, as an artifact, a cluster of highly shared sequence variants. Rarity held for most TCR sequences, but there were some public TCRs that occurred in many donors.

The CDR3 contains 14 residues. Germline CDR1 is MNHEY and CDR2 is SVGAGI. V lost 2 bases and J 7 bases, leaving 14 bases between the germline ends. Material for sequencing was PBMCs. The TCR sequence derives from a male donor in good health and CMV-seronegative. This sequence joins TRBV6-5 and TRBJ1-2, with D unresolved. CDR3 residues: CASSYGSPTIGYTF. The CDR3 DNA sequence: TGTGCCAGCAGTTACGGCTCCCCAACTATTGGCTACACCTTC.